The 4 T cell receptor beta chains reported below all come from one sample, sequenced in a study of shared clonotypes between healthy human individuals. Here immunoSEQ multiplex PCR was the method, and the copy in TCRdb shows in-frame clones only, minus some. The data hold about 960,000 clones, with approximately 76% observed a single time. The sequencing sample was made of memory CD4+ T cells sorted from blood. Subset noted: CD45RA-negative fraction. The receptors come from a man between 18 and 29 years old in good health.

This chain links TRBV30 with TRBJ2-1, with D perhaps TRBD2 (5 bases). CDR1 is GTSNPN, CDR2 SVGIG, per germline (reference sequence). The CDR3 totals 11 residues. The ends were cut back, 8 bases at V and 4 bases at J, with 9 bases in the middle. The CDR3 spells CAGWRYNEQFF. The CDR3 nucleotides are TGTGCCGGATGGAGGTACAATGAGCAGTTCTTC.

This clone has a handful of counts. The chain carries TRBV7-3 and TRBJ1-1, with D possibly matching TRBD1 (6 bases). Trimming removed 8 bases at V and 3 bases at J, with 13 bases between. The germline gives CDR1 SGHTA, CDR2 FQGTGA. The length of the CDR3 is 13 residues. CDR3 residues: CASQQGLYTEAFF. In DNA form, the CDR3 reads TGTGCCAGCCAACAGGGTCTTTACACTGAAGCTTTCTTT.

Turning to this clone: This is likely an artifact of a read error, given a far larger clone one base away. The chain links TRBV25-1 to TRBJ2-7; D is possibly TRBD1 or TRBD2 (5 bases each). The CDR3 extends over 14 amino acids. The germline V gene encodes CDR1 MGHDK and CDR2 SYGVNS. Trimming removed 1 base from V and 0 bases from J, with 7 bases in between. CDR3 region: CASSEWGSSYEQYF. The CDR3 DNA sequence: TGTGCCAGCAGTGAATGGGGGAGCTCCTACGAGCAGTACTTC.

This clone was counted between two and nine times. The rearrangement links TRBV29-1 to TRBJ2-1; D possibly corresponds to TRBD2 (6 bases). Trimming shortened V by 7 bases and J by 4 bases, and 14 bases separated the two germline ends. The CDR3 covers 13 residues. CDR1 is SQVTM, CDR2 ANQGSEA, per germline. CDR3 coding DNA: TGCAGCGCCGGAGGGCAGGGTTACAATGAGCAGTTCTTC. This sequence encodes CSAGGQGYNEQFF.